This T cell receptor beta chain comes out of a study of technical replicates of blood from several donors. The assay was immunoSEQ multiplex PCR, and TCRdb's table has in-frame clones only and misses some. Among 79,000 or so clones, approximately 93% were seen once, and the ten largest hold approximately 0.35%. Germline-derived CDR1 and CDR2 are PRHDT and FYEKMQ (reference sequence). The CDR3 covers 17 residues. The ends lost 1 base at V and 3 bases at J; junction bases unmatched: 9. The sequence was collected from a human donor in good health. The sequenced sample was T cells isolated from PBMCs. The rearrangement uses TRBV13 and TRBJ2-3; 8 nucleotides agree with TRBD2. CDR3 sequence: CASSLEGGLVGTDTQYF. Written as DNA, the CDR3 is TGTGCCAGCAGCTTAGAGGGGGGACTAGTTGGGACAGATACGCAGTATTTT. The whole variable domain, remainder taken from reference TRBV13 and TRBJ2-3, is AAGVIQSPRHLIKEKRETATLKCYPIPRHDTVYWYQQGPGQDPQFLISFYEKMQSDKGSIPDRFSAQQFSDYHSELNMSSLELGDSALYFCASSLEGGLVGTDTQYFGPGTRLTVL.